Reported below is one TCR beta chain. No antigen is known for it. Unique molecular identifiers were built into the TCRbeta library. TCRdb processed the PCR reads anew with MiXCR; each CDR3 protein has one entry. The repertoire holds approximately 350,000 distinct CDR3 sequences, with under 20% as singletons. The sample is drawn from a study of T-cell reconstitution after alpha-beta-depleted transplantation in children. The study, taken as a whole, reports: It was newly produced T cells that mostly accounted for T-cell counts and diversity one year after transplant.

The source is a male patient aged 2 to 10 who had a stem cell transplant for acute lymphoblastic leukemia, so the T cells may come from the graft donor. The material sequenced was PBMCs, mostly from graft donor cells, taken 360 days after TCRalphabeta/CD19-depleted stem cell transplant.

CDR3 in amino acids: CSAAASDSSYEQYF. CDR3 coding DNA: TGCAGTGCTGCCGCTAGCGACAGCTCCTACGAGCAGTACTTC. The chain recombines TRBV20-1 with TRBJ2-7; the D gene is possibly TRBD2 (6 bases). Germline V CDR1 and CDR2: DFQATT, SNEGSKA (reference sequence). The CDR3 length is 14 residues. V was shortened by 5 bases and J by 0 bases, with 14 bases between the two germline ends.